This section outlines one T cell receptor (beta chain) sequence together with its context. This clonotype registers as medium-sized (0.01 to 0.1%) within its sample. The antigen it binds to is not known. One base away there is no much larger clone; base qualities are not given. These data are taken from a study. As encoded in the germline V gene, CDR1 is MDHEN while CDR2 is SYDVKM. The CDR3 covers 12 residues, taking in both the cysteine and the phenylalanine. Here the CDR3 DNA is all that survives: 36 bases in frame from base 1. V is cut by 6 bases and J by 0 bases, and the space between the germline ends is 5 bases. Sequencing was performed on an Illumina MiSeq. The public reads were run again by TCRdb, first through fastp at Q25 and then through MiXCR, and only productive beta chains were kept. Merged by CDR3 protein, the rows form single entries marked with the most common genes and DNA. The sample includes a few thousand distinct CDR3 sequences, with 9% to 10% observed a single time. About 32% of the sample goes to the ten largest clones.

Sequencing was carried out using CD4+ T cells from peripheral blood. The sequence derives from a human donor with rheumatoid arthritis. Recombination linked TRBV28 to TRBJ2-5; the D gene could be either TRBD1 or TRBD2, each agreeing at 5 bases. CDR3 reads: CASRGDQETQYF. The nucleotide sequence is given as TGTGCCAGCAGGGGGGACCAAGAGACCCAGTACTTC.